Listed here are 28 T cell receptor beta chains from one sample, sequenced in a study of a mutant IDH1 vaccine in newly diagnosed glioma. Specified time point: week 23, last vaccination. Doses of 300 ug of mutant IDH1 20-mer peptide were given with topical imiquimod. Their antigen targets remain unknown. Only in-frame clones appear in the TCRdb table, and some are missing; sequencing was by immunoSEQ multiplex PCR. Among around 28,000 clones listed, about four fifths were seen once. The material sequenced was PBMCs, taken from a glioma patient whose treatment included an IDH1 peptide vaccine. These TCRs come from a woman aged 25 to 39 with glioma.

The chain carries TRBV19 and TRBJ2-1, with TRBD1 as a possible D gene (5 bases). Trimming removed 7 bases from V and 3 bases from J, with 19 bases in between. This CDR3 is 16 amino acids long. Germline CDR1 is LNHDA and CDR2 is SQIVND (reference sequence). CDR3 loop: CASTDSAGSIYNEQFF. The CDR3 DNA sequence: TGTGCCAGTACCGACTCCGCAGGGTCGATCTACAATGAGCAGTTCTTC.

This clone showed up just a few times. The rearrangement uses TRBV5-1 and TRBJ1-2; possibly TRBD1 for D (5 bases). The germline V gene has CDR1 SGHRS and CDR2 YFSETQ. The CDR3 length is 17 residues. The V and J ends lost 0 bases and 3 bases respectively, with 18 bases between them. The CDR3: CASSLVQGRQSHYGYTF. As DNA, the CDR3 is TGCGCCAGCAGCTTGGTTCAGGGCAGGCAATCCCACTATGGCTACACCTTC. The entire variable domain, with the rest obtained from reference TRBV5-1 and TRBJ1-2, is as follows: KAGVTQTPRYLIKTRGQQVTLSCSPISGHRSVSWYQQTPGQGLQFLFEYFSETQRNKGNFPGRFSGRQFSNSRSEMNVSTLELGDSALYLCASSLVQGRQSHYGYTFGSGTRLTVV.

The J gene is TRBJ1-2, the V gene TRBV5-1; TRBD1 is a possible D gene (6 bases). The CDR3 totals 13 residues. The V gene's germline CDR1 is SGHRS and CDR2 YFSETQ. V gave up 4 bases and J gave up 2 bases, with 9 bases separating them. DNA of the CDR3: TGCGCCAGCAGCGACGGGACAAACTATGGCTACACCTTC. This sequence encodes CASSDGTNYGYTF.

The rearrangement uses TRBV12-5 and TRBJ2-3, with 8 bases lining up with TRBD2. Germline CDR1 reads LGHNT; CDR2 reads FRNRAP. Losses at the gene ends were 1 base for V and 5 bases for J; bases not matched to a gene: 2. This CDR3 comprises 14 residues. CDR3 protein: CASGLGLAGDTQYF. DNA of the CDR3: TGTGCTAGTGGTTTGGGGCTAGCGGGAGATACGCAGTATTTT. The full variable domain, in which reference TRBV12-5 and TRBJ2-3 provide the parts outside the CDR3, is DARVTQTPRHKVTEMGQEVTMRCQPILGHNTVFWYRQTMMQGLELLAYFRNRAPLDDSGMPKDRFSAEMPDATLATLKIQPSEPRDSAVYFCASGLGLAGDTQYFGPGTRLTVL.

The chain combines TRBV29-1 with TRBJ2-3, with 8 bases that match TRBD2. CDR3 length: 14 amino acids. Germline trimming cut 3 bases from V and 2 bases from J; bases unmatched to any gene: 4. The germline gives CDR1 SQVTM, CDR2 ANQGSEA. CDR3 in amino acids: CSVDVGLVTDTQYF. The CDR3 coding sequence is TGCAGCGTTGACGTGGGACTAGTCACAGATACGCAGTATTTT.

The gene calls are TRBV6-1 and TRBJ2-2, with D perhaps matching TRBD1 (6 bases). This CDR3 spans 13 amino acids. V lost 6 bases and J lost 6, with 11 bases in between. The germline V gene encodes CDR1 MNHNS and CDR2 SASEGT. The CDR3 region is CASRPQGSGELFF. The CDR3 coding sequence is TGTGCCAGCAGACCCCAGGGGTCCGGGGAGCTGTTTTTT.

V gene TRBV25-1 combines with J gene TRBJ1-2; TRBD1 aligns across 9 bases. Trimming at V came to 8 bases and at J to 2 bases, leaving 3 bases not matched to a gene. Germline CDR1 MGHDK, CDR2 SYGVNS. The CDR3 extends over 13 amino acids. Written as DNA, the CDR3 is TGTGCCAGCGGGGGACAGGGAAACTATGGCTACACCTTC. Translation: CASGGQGNYGYTF.

This clone was recorded only once. This sequence joins TRBV10-2 and TRBJ1-4, with D maybe TRBD1 (5 bases). The germline CDR1 and CDR2 sequences are WSHSY and SAAADI. V dropped 5 bases and J dropped 7 bases, with 20 bases sitting between them. The CDR3 loop spans 16 amino acids. The CDR3 reads CASSLNRETVSEKLFF. The CDR3 DNA reads as TGCGCCAGCAGTCTCAATCGAGAGACAGTCAGTGAAAAACTGTTTTTT.

The chain uses TRBV5-1 and TRBJ1-1; no definite D call. The CDR3 runs 14 residues. The germline V gene encodes CDR1 SGHRS and CDR2 YFSETQ. V gave up 2 bases and J gave up 7 bases, with 15 bases separating them. CDR3: CASSFVGADGEAFF. CDR3 in DNA: TGCGCCAGCAGCTTCGTGGGAGCAGATGGTGAAGCTTTCTTT.

The J gene is TRBJ1-1, the V gene TRBV19; 9 bases align to TRBD1. Germline V gene data show CDR1 as LNHDA and CDR2 as SQIVND (reference sequence). The CDR3 consists of 17 residues. V lost 5 bases, J lost 0 bases, and 10 bases stayed unmatched. This CDR3 reads CASSVYVGQGVNTEAFF. The DNA of the CDR3 is TGTGCCAGTAGTGTATATGTGGGACAGGGAGTGAACACTGAAGCTTTCTTT. The full variable domain, with the rest looked up from reference TRBV19 and TRBJ1-1, is DGGITQSPKYLFRKEGQNVTLSCEQNLNHDAMYWYRQDPGQGLRLIYYSQIVNDFQKGDIAEGYSVSREKKESFPLTVTSAQKNPTAFYLCASSVYVGQGVNTEAFFGQGTRLTVV.

The sample holds one count of this clone. This chain uses TRBV29-1 with TRBJ2-3; 9 bases line up with TRBD2. The germline CDR1 and CDR2 sequences are SQVTM and ANQGSEA. The CDR3 totals 17 residues. V was pared by 6 bases and J by 0 bases, with 13 bases of the junction left unmatched. CDR3 bases: TGCAGCGTCACCCCCCGGCTAGCGGGGATCAGCACAGATACGCAGTATTTT. Its translation is CSVTPRLAGISTDTQYF.

This chain links TRBV29-1 with TRBJ1-2; the D gene is possibly TRBD1 (6 bases). The germline gives CDR1 SQVTM, CDR2 ANQGSEA. V was cut by 6 bases and J by 12 bases, with 17 bases left in between. The CDR3 covers 11 residues. In DNA, the CDR3 is TGCAGCGTCCCAAGGACAGTGGGGAACACCTTC. Protein product: CSVPRTVGNTF.

The chain has TRBV4-3 and TRBJ2-5; 9 nucleotides line up with TRBD2. V dropped 0 bases and J dropped 7; count of bases not matched to a gene: 6. Germline values: CDR1 LGHNA, CDR2 YSLEER. The CDR3 covers 15 residues. Written as DNA, the CDR3 is TGCGCCAGCAGCCAAGATGGTCCAGCGGGGGGGACCCAGTACTTC. This translates into CASSQDGPAGGTQYF.

The V call is TRBV2, the J call TRBJ1-2; 7 bases line up with TRBD1. Per the germline V gene, CDR1 is SNHLY and CDR2 is FYNNEI. The ends lost 7 bases at V and 3 bases at J; junction bases unmatched: 20. The CDR3 is 18 residues long. The CDR3 DNA reads as TGTGCCAGCAACGTAGACAGGGACCTATCCGCAACTCACTATGGCTACACCTTC. It codes for CASNVDRDLSATHYGYTF.

This CDR3 reads CASSQGADSYNEQFF. The CDR3 region has the DNA TGCGCCAGCAGCCAAGGGGCGGATTCCTACAATGAGCAGTTCTTC. This chain links TRBV4-3 with TRBJ2-1, with no clear D. Germline V gene lookup returns CDR1 LGHNA and CDR2 YSLEER. V dropped 1 base and J dropped 1 base, with 8 bases sitting between them. The CDR3 length is 15 residues.

The chain recombines TRBV10-3 with TRBJ2-5; D perhaps matches TRBD2 (5 bases). The CDR3 consists of 14 residues. Germline V lookup: CDR1 ENHRY, CDR2 SYGVKD. Trimming stripped 2 bases from V and 2 bases from J, with 9 bases between. The CDR3 coding sequence is TGTGCCATCAGTGAGCGGGGTGCTCAAGAGACCCAGTACTTC. This translates into CAISERGAQETQYF.

The CDR3, as DNA: TGTGCCAGCAGCCAGAGGGCGGGCGAGCAGTACTTC. Encoded protein: CASSQRAGEQYF. The J gene is TRBJ2-7, the V gene TRBV7-2, with D tentatively TRBD2 (5 bases). CDR3 size: 12 residues. Trimming took off 5 bases at V and 6 bases at J, with 11 bases between the two ends. Germline V gene lookup returns CDR1 SGHTA and CDR2 FQGNSA.

The chain carries TRBV4-1 and TRBJ2-5; D tentatively fits TRBD1 or TRBD2 (5 bases each). Trimming removed 1 base from V and 5 bases from J, with 11 bases in between. The germline V gene encodes CDR1 MGHRA and CDR2 YSYEKL. The CDR3 is made up of 14 amino acids. CDR3 protein: CASSQGGREETQYF. CDR3 sequence (DNA): TGCGCCAGCAGCCAAGGGGGCAGGGAGGAGACCCAGTACTTC.

The chain combines TRBV5-1 with TRBJ1-6; 7 bases agree with TRBD1. The CDR3 is 16 residues long. Losses at the gene ends were 3 bases for V and 0 bases for J; bases not matched to a gene: 3. CDR1 is SGHRS and CDR2 is YFSETQ in the germline V gene. The CDR3 DNA follows: TGCGCCAGCAGCTCGACAGGGAGCTCCTATAATTCACCCCTCCACTTT. Translated: CASSSTGSSYNSPLHF.

The V call is TRBV5-6, the J call TRBJ1-5; a weak D match, TRBD1 (5 bases). CDR3 length: 14 residues. CDR1 SGHDT and CDR2 YYEEEE come from the germline V gene. Trimming shortened V by 3 bases and J by 4 bases, and 11 bases separated the two germline ends. This CDR3 is CASSWGSGNQPQHF. Written as DNA, the CDR3 is TGTGCCAGCAGCTGGGGGTCAGGTAATCAGCCCCAGCATTTT. The whole variable domain, filled in from reference TRBV5-6 and TRBJ1-5, reads DAGVTQSPTHLIKTRGQQVTLRCSPKSGHDTVSWYQQALGQGPQFIFQYYEEEERQRGNFPDRFSGHQFPNYSSELNVNALLLGDSALYLCASSWGSGNQPQHFGDGTRLSIL.

The genes are TRBV7-2 and TRBJ1-2, with D hard to call. Between the trimmed V and J ends, which lost 5 bases and 6 bases, there was a span of 16 bases. CDR1 and CDR2 from the germline V gene are SGHTA and FQGNSA. The CDR3 length is 14 residues. This CDR3 is CASSLNLFTNGYTF. The DNA of the CDR3 is TGTGCCAGCAGCCTCAATTTGTTTACCAATGGCTACACCTTC. The complete variable domain, with remaining parts taken from reference TRBV7-2 and TRBJ1-2, reads GAGVSQSPSNKVTEKGKDVELRCDPISGHTALYWYRQSLGQGLEFLIYFQGNSAPDKSGLPSDRFSAERTGGSVSTLTIQRTQQEDSAVYLCASSLNLFTNGYTFGSGTRLTVV.

The CDR3: CASGPRGGTEAFF. CDR3 in DNA: TGTGCCAGCGGACCCAGGGGGGGCACTGAAGCTTTCTTT. The rearrangement uses TRBV2 and TRBJ1-1, with TRBD1 matching 7 bases. CDR1 is SNHLY and CDR2 is FYNNEI in the germline V gene. CDR3 length equals 13 residues. V gave up 8 bases and J gave up 4 bases; unmatched junction bases: 7. Based on the CDR3 plus reference TRBV2 and TRBJ1-1, the full variable domain is EPEVTQTPSHQVTQMGQEVILRCVPISNHLYFYWYRQILGQKVEFLVSFYNNEISEKSEIFDDQFSVERPDGSNFTLKIRSTKLEDSAMYFCASGPRGGTEAFFGQGTRLTVV.

This clone was seen only once. V and J are TRBV27 and TRBJ1-5, with D possibly being TRBD1 (5 bases). Germline V gene sequence: CDR1 MNHEY, CDR2 SMNVEV (reference sequence). The V and J ends lost 5 bases and 0 bases respectively, with 11 bases between them. The CDR3 length is 15 residues. DNA for the CDR3: TGTGCCAGCAGTCTCGGGACGGATAGCAATCAGCCCCAGCATTTT. It translates to CASSLGTDSNQPQHF.

J is TRBJ2-3 and V is TRBV5-8, with unresolved D. V lost 7 bases to trimming and J lost 1 base, with 1 base between them. The CDR3 length is 10 residues. CDR1 and CDR2 from the germline V gene are SGHTS and YDEGEE. CDR3 residues: CASGTDTQYF. The CDR3 DNA is TGTGCCAGCGGCACAGATACGCAGTATTTT. Variable domain in full (rest from reference TRBV5-8 and TRBJ2-3): EAGVTQSPTHLIKTRGQQATLRCSPISGHTSVYWYQQALGLGLQFLLWYDEGEERNRGNFPPRFSGRQFPNYSSELNVNALELEDSALYLCASGTDTQYFGPGTRLTVL.

The chain recombines TRBV4-3 with TRBJ2-2; possible D gene TRBD1, 5 bases. Trimming left V 6 bases short and J 2 bases short, with 19 bases between. This CDR3 is 17 amino acids long. Germline assignment: CDR1 LGHNA and CDR2 YSLEER. For the CDR3, the DNA is TGCGCCAGCAGTCCAAGTTTAAGGCAGGGCAACACCGGGGAGCTGTTTTTT. Translation gives CASSPSLRQGNTGELFF.

The V gene is TRBV5-4, the J gene TRBJ2-7; no clear D gene. This CDR3 spans 13 amino acids. CDR1 SGHNT and CDR2 YYREEE come from the germline V gene (reference sequence). Trimming took off 3 bases at V and 3 bases at J, with 10 bases between the two ends. CDR3 sequence reads: CASSSRGSYEQYF. CDR3 nucleotides: TGTGCCAGCAGCTCCCGTGGTAGCTACGAGCAGTACTTC.

The J gene is TRBJ1-1, the V gene TRBV6-1; TRBD1 might be the D (5 bases). The CDR3 has 14 amino acids. V lost 1 base and J lost 7, with 13 bases in between. CDR1 and CDR2 from the germline V gene are MNHNS and SASEGT. Here the CDR3 DNA reads TGTGCCAGCAGTGAAGGGGCCTTGGGGGGTGAAGCTTTCTTT. Protein: CASSEGALGGEAFF.

CDR3 in DNA: TGTGCCAGCAGCTTCCTCTCTGGGGCCAACGTCCTGACTTTC. Protein sequence: CASSFLSGANVLTF. This chain joins TRBV27 and TRBJ2-6; D ambiguous. V was shortened by 6 bases and J by 0 bases, with 6 bases between the two germline ends. The germline gives CDR1 MNHEY, CDR2 SMNVEV (reference sequence). The CDR3 extends over 14 amino acids.